One and the same sample provided the 7 T cell receptor beta chains below, sequenced in a study of control samples from healthy donors and cancer patients. Libraries were prepared by immunoSEQ multiplex PCR; TCRdb keeps only in-frame clonotypes and omits some of them. The sample records tens of thousands of clones, 75% to 90% being singletons. The sample comprised blood. All receptors come from a middle-aged man in good health.

The rearrangement links TRBV4-1 to TRBJ2-5, with a weak D call TRBD2 (7 bases). V was clipped by 0 bases and J by 5 bases, with 19 bases between them. The length of the CDR3 is 17 residues. Per germline, CDR1 MGHRA and CDR2 YSYEKL. CDR3 loop: CASSQDLGGGPGETQYF. The DNA for the CDR3 is TGCGCCAGCAGCCAAGATTTAGGGGGGGGGCCAGGTGAGACCCAGTACTTC.

V gene TRBV2 combines with J gene TRBJ2-7, with 8 bases aligning to TRBD1. The CDR3 covers 12 residues. V was pared by 10 bases and J by 3 bases, with 5 bases of the junction left unmatched. CDR1 is SNHLY and CDR2 is FYNNEI in the germline V gene. CDR3 DNA sequence: TGTGCCACTGGACAGGGTTTCTACGAGCAGTACTTC. Translating gives CATGQGFYEQYF.

This clone was recorded many times. This chain uses TRBV12-5 with TRBJ1-5; TRBD1 aligns across 7 bases. CDR3 length equals 15 residues. Trimming cost V 6 bases and J 1 base; bases outside gene matches: 6. CDR1 is LGHNT and CDR2 is FRNRAP in the germline V gene. The CDR3 region is CASGSGQDSNQPQHF. The CDR3, as DNA: TGTGCTAGTGGATCCGGACAGGACAGCAATCAGCCCCAGCATTTT.

V gene TRBV7-9 combines with J gene TRBJ2-6; D ambiguous. Per germline, CDR1 SEHNR and CDR2 FQNEAQ (reference sequence). V lost 0 bases to trimming and J lost 4 bases, with 7 bases between them. The CDR3 covers 15 residues. CDR3 in DNA: TGTGCCAGCAGCTTAGCCGCAATCGGGGCCAACGTCCTGACTTTC. It specifies CASSLAAIGANVLTF.

The CDR3 protein is CASSDDSAIYGYTF. DNA of the CDR3: TGTGCCAGCAGTGATGACAGTGCAATCTATGGCTACACCTTC. The genes are TRBV2 and TRBJ1-2, with a weak D call TRBD1 (5 bases). With 3 bases removed from V and 4 bases from J, the gap between germline ends came to 12 bases. CDR3 size: 14 residues. Per germline, CDR1 SNHLY and CDR2 FYNNEI.

The gene calls are TRBV10-2 and TRBJ1-1; TRBD1 might be the D (5 bases). The CDR3 extends over 16 amino acids. V lost 3 bases and J 0 bases, leaving 14 bases between the germline ends. CDR1 WSHSY and CDR2 SAAADI come from the germline V gene. The CDR3 coding sequence is TGCGCCAGCAGTGAACAGGTGCCTATCATGAACACTGAAGCTTTCTTT. Translated: CASSEQVPIMNTEAFF.

The rearrangement links TRBV9 to TRBJ2-3; 9 bases align to TRBD2. Trimming removed 0 bases from V and 3 bases from J; junction bases left unmatched: 8. The CDR3 is 17 residues long. Germline V lookup: CDR1 SGDLS, CDR2 YYNGEE. The CDR3: CASSVGGAGGLTDTQYF. As DNA, the CDR3 is TGTGCCAGCAGCGTAGGGGGCGCGGGGGGGCTAACAGATACGCAGTATTTT.